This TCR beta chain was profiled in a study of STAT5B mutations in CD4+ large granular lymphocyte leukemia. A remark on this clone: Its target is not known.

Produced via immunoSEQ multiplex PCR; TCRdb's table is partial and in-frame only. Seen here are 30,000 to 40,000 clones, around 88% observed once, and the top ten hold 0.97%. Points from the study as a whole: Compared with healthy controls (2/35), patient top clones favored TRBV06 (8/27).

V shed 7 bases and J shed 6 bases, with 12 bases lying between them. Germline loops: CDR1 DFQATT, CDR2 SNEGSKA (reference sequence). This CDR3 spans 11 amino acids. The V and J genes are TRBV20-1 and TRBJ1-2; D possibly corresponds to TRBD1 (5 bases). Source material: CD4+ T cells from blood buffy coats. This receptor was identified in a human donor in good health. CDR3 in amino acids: CSVIRVNGYTF. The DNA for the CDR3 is TGCAGTGTTATCAGGGTTAATGGCTACACCTTC.